This T cell receptor (beta chain) was identified during a study of blood T cell repertoires in COVID-19. Study in general: Sample material is recorded as cDNA or gDNA derived from T cells, B-cell-depleted T cells, or PBMCs.

The CDR3 has 17 residues. Germline V gene lookup returns CDR1 LGHNA and CDR2 YSLEER. The germline V and J ends were trimmed by 4 bases and 3 bases, with 22 bases remaining between them. Repertoires were generated with immunoSEQ multiplex PCR, while TCRdb's copy carries only in-frame clones and drops some. This sample carries around 370,000 clones, 87% of them seen once, and the ten largest clones take over 6%. The genes are TRBV4-3 and TRBJ2-7, with D perhaps matching TRBD1 (7 bases). This sequence originates from a woman aged 50 to 60 with COVID-19, enrolled during active disease. The specimen was peripheral blood. The CDR3 spells CASSPGGTADEVYEQYF. Written as DNA, the CDR3 is TGCGCCAGCAGCCCAGGAGGGACAGCCGACGAGGTCTACGAGCAGTACTTC.